The T cell receptor beta chain under discussion was sequenced for a study of shared clonotypes between healthy human individuals. Genomic DNA of each subset was evenly split across several immunoSEQ plates. Profiled with immunoSEQ multiplex PCR; TCRdb holds only in-frame clones, not every one. The top ten hold about 1.7% of the sample, which has a few million clones, about 93% seen once. The CDR3 is 14 residues long. The germline V and J ends were trimmed by 3 bases and 4 bases, with 12 bases remaining between them. Germline CDR1 reads MNHNS; CDR2 reads SASEGT. Terminally differentiated effector memory CD45RA+ cells were left out of the naive CD8 fraction, which was CD45RO-negative and positively selected for CCR7. Caucasian adults living in Nashville, Tennessee, provided all samples.

Specimen: naive CD8+ T cells from PBMCs. The source is a man between 18 and 35 years old in good health. Some clones in this sample may be carry-over from other donors' samples. V gene TRBV6-1 combines with J gene TRBJ1-1, with D possibly being TRBD1 (5 bases). This CDR3 reads CASSEEGVFTEAFF. The DNA of the CDR3 is TGTGCCAGCAGTGAGGAAGGGGTTTTCACTGAAGCTTTCTTT.